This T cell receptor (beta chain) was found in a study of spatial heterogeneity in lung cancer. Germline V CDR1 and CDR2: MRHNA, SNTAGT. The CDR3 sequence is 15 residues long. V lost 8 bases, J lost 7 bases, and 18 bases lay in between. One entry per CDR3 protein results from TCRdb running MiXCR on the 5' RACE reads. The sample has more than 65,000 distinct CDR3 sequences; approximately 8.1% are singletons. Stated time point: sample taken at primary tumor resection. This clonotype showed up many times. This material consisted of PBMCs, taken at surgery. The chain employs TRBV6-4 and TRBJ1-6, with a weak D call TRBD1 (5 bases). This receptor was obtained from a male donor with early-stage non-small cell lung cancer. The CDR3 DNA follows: TGTGCCAGCTCAGAGGATGTAGGGGCGAATTCACCCCTCCACTTT. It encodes CASSEDVGANSPLHF.